The 25 T cell receptor beta chains below were found in one sample sequenced in a study of blood T cell repertoires in COVID-19. The method was immunoSEQ multiplex PCR; TCRdb's version includes in-frame clones alone and lacks a portion of them. This table holds around 100,000 clones, around 90% found once. The sequencing input was peripheral blood. The receptors were gathered from a woman in her forties or fifties with COVID-19, enrolled during active disease.

V and J are TRBV6-5 and TRBJ2-2; maybe TRBD1 (6 bases). Germline V gene lookup returns CDR1 MNHEY and CDR2 SVGAGI. The CDR3 has 13 amino acids. V dropped 10 bases and J dropped 3 bases, with 12 bases sitting between them. The CDR3 is CATTEGDTGELFF. The CDR3 DNA reads as TGTGCCACCACCGAGGGGGACACCGGGGAGCTGTTTTTT.

The genes are TRBV11-2 and TRBJ2-1; TRBD1 aligns across 10 bases. The CDR3 covers 18 residues. Germline V lookup: CDR1 SGHAT, CDR2 FQNNGV. The V gene end was trimmed by 5 bases and the J gene end by 6 bases; junction bases not matched to a gene: 16. The CDR3 loop reads CASSGQGDWLAVGNEQFF. DNA of the CDR3: TGTGCCAGCAGCGGACAGGGGGATTGGCTAGCGGTGGGCAATGAGCAGTTCTTC. Full variable domain (outside the CDR3, taken from reference TRBV11-2 and TRBJ2-1): EAGVAQSPRYKIIEKRQSVAFWCNPISGHATLYWYQQILGQGPKLLIQFQNNGVVDDSQLPKDRFSAERLKGVDSTLKIQPAKLEDSAVYLCASSGQGDWLAVGNEQFFGPGTRLTVL.

This sequence joins TRBV30 and TRBJ2-7; D not resolved. From germline, CDR1 is GTSNPN and CDR2 SVGIG (reference sequence). Trimming removed 3 bases at V and 2 bases at J, with 8 bases between. This CDR3 has 12 amino acids. The CDR3 DNA follows: TGTGCCTGGAGCGCAGACACCTACGAGCAGTACTTC. It encodes CAWSADTYEQYF.

The chain combines TRBV7-3 with TRBJ2-1; 8 nucleotides line up with TRBD1. Germline assignment: CDR1 SGHTA and CDR2 FQGTGA. V was clipped by 5 bases and J by 7 bases; unmatched bases: 10. The CDR3 is made up of 15 amino acids. CDR3 sequence (DNA): TGTGCCAGCAGCCCAGGTCAGGGGGCGCGAAATGAGCAGTTCTTC. It yields the protein CASSPGQGARNEQFF. The full variable domain, with the rest looked up from reference TRBV7-3 and TRBJ2-1, is GAGVSQTPSNKVTEKGKYVELRCDPISGHTALYWYRQSLGQGPEFLIYFQGTGAADDSGLPNDRFFAVRPEGSVSTLKIQRTERGDSAVYLCASSPGQGARNEQFFGPGTRLTVL.

This clone is a singleton in its sample. The chain carries TRBV5-8 and TRBJ1-4, with D tentatively TRBD1 (5 bases). V was cut by 0 bases and J by 2 bases, with 8 bases left in between. Germline assignment: CDR1 SGHTS and CDR2 YDEGEE. CDR3 size: 15 residues. The chain's CDR3 is CASSLAGSTNEKLFF. CDR3 nucleotide sequence: TGTGCCAGCAGCTTGGCAGGGTCCACTAATGAAAAACTGTTTTTT.

The V and J genes are TRBV5-1 and TRBJ2-3; 7 bases line up with TRBD2. Trimming at V came to 0 bases and at J to 4 bases, leaving 2 bases not matched to a gene. The CDR3 loop spans 14 amino acids. The germline V gene encodes CDR1 SGHRS and CDR2 YFSETQ. In DNA form, the CDR3 reads TGCGCCAGCAGCTTGGTACGGGGGGCAGATACGCAGTATTTT. Amino acids: CASSLVRGADTQYF.

The chain joins TRBV7-7 to TRBJ1-4; no clear D. V was trimmed by 5 bases and J by 0 bases, leaving 10 bases between them. The germline CDR1 and CDR2 sequences are SSHAT and FNYEAQ (reference sequence). CDR3 length: 15 amino acids. The CDR3 sequence: CASSQRIATNEKLFF. CDR3 coding DNA: TGTGCCAGCAGCCAGAGGATTGCAACTAATGAAAAACTGTTTTTT. The variable domain in full, with the rest retrieved from reference TRBV7-7 and TRBJ1-4, is GAGVSQSPRYKVTKRGQDVTLRCDPISSHATLYWYQQALGQGPEFLTYFNYEAQPDKSGLPSDRFSAERPEGSISTLTIQRTEQRDSAMYRCASSQRIATNEKLFFGSGTQLSVL.

This clone appeared a single time. This sequence joins TRBV7-3 and TRBJ2-1, with 7 bases fitting TRBD2. The CDR3 totals 14 residues. Germline loops: CDR1 SGHTA, CDR2 FQGTGA. After removal of 2 bases from V and 4 bases from J, the junction contained 2 bases not matched to a gene. The CDR3 DNA reads as TGTGCCAGCAGCTTATCGGGGGGTTACAATGAGCAGTTCTTC. Its translation: CASSLSGGYNEQFF.

V usage is TRBV27 and J usage is TRBJ1-2; 9 positions agree with TRBD1. From germline, CDR1 is MNHEY and CDR2 SMNVEV (reference sequence). The CDR3 has 14 amino acids. After removal of 5 bases from V and 4 bases from J, the junction contained 5 bases not matched to a gene. CDR3 sequence reads: CASSEGQGGYGYTF. CDR3 nucleotide sequence: TGTGCCAGCAGTGAGGGACAGGGTGGCTATGGCTACACCTTC.

The chain joins TRBV7-3 to TRBJ2-2; D is ambiguous. CDR1 and CDR2 from the germline V gene are SGHTA and FQGTGA. The length of the CDR3 is 17 residues. Trimming shortened V by 5 bases and J by 3 bases, and 19 bases separated the two germline ends. CDR3 DNA: TGTGCCAGCAGCGCTAATCCCGCGGTAGCTGACACCGGGGAGCTGTTTTTT. This codes for CASSANPAVADTGELFF.

This clone was observed a single time. The chain recombines TRBV6-1 with TRBJ2-5; TRBD2 matches at 15 bases. This CDR3 has 19 amino acids. J lost 5 bases, V lost 0 bases, and 10 bases had no gene match. Looked up from germline, CDR1 is MNHNS and CDR2 is SASEGT. The chain's CDR3 is CASSEALGTSGGRGETQYF. For the CDR3, the DNA is TGTGCCAGCAGTGAAGCGCTTGGGACTAGCGGGGGGCGAGGGGAGACCCAGTACTTC.

The chain is built from TRBV20-1 and TRBJ2-5; 9 bases fit TRBD2. The ends lost 3 bases at V and 1 base at J; junction bases unmatched: 6. This CDR3 comprises 15 residues. Per germline, CDR1 DFQATT and CDR2 SNEGSKA (reference sequence). CDR3 residues: CSASIAGVFQETQYF. The CDR3 bases are TGCAGTGCTAGTATAGCGGGGGTGTTCCAAGAGACCCAGTACTTC.

The J gene is TRBJ2-1, the V gene TRBV25-1; TRBD2 matches 11 bases. The CDR3 has 15 amino acids. The junction had 8 bases not matched to a gene; V was cut back by 7 bases and J by 6 bases. Germline V gene data show CDR1 as MGHDK and CDR2 as SYGVNS. CDR3 sequence reads: CASTVTSGVPNEQFF. In nucleotides, the CDR3 is TGTGCCAGCACCGTGACTAGCGGGGTTCCCAATGAGCAGTTCTTC.

The CDR3 nucleotides are TGTGCCAGCAGTGACCAGGAAGCTCTCGTTGGAAACACCATATATTTT. Its protein product is CASSDQEALVGNTIYF. The genes are TRBV6-1 and TRBJ1-3; D is ambiguous. Per germline, CDR1 MNHNS and CDR2 SASEGT. Trimming took off 3 bases at V and 3 bases at J, with 15 bases between the two ends. CDR3 length equals 16 residues.

The gene calls are TRBV30 and TRBJ1-3; TRBD1 agrees at 8 bases. J gave up 0 bases and V 2 bases, and 0 bases lay outside the gene matches. The CDR3 runs to 14 residues. Germline V gene lookup returns CDR1 GTSNPN and CDR2 SVGIG (reference sequence). In DNA, the CDR3 is TGTGCCTGGAGTACAGGGGGCTCTGGAAACACCATATATTTT. This translates into CAWSTGGSGNTIYF. Supplemented by reference TRBV30 and TRBJ1-3, the full variable domain reads SQTIHQWPATLVQPVGSPLSLECTVEGTSNPNLYWYRQAAGRGLQLLFYSVGIGQISSEVPQNLSASRPQDRQFILSSKKLLLSDSGFYLCAWSTGGSGNTIYFGEGSWLTVV.

J is TRBJ2-3 and V is TRBV7-9; the D gene is possibly TRBD1 (6 bases). CDR3 size: 16 residues. The germline CDR1 and CDR2 sequences are SEHNR and FQNEAQ (reference sequence). With 5 bases removed from V and 0 bases from J, the gap between germline ends came to 15 bases. For the CDR3, the DNA is TGTGCCAGCAGCCCTCATTACAGGGAAAGCACAGATACGCAGTATTTT. As protein: CASSPHYRESTDTQYF.

V usage is TRBV2 and J usage is TRBJ2-1; TRBD2 matches 9 bases. V lost 7 bases to trimming and J lost 6 bases; unmatched junction nucleotides: 7. The CDR3 totals 14 residues. CDR1 is SNHLY, CDR2 FYNNEI, per germline. CDR3 bases: TGTGCCAGCAACCGAGCGGGGGGCGGCAATGAGCAGTTCTTC. Amino acids: CASNRAGGGNEQFF.

The chain recombines TRBV5-1 with TRBJ2-7; D uncertain. Per germline, CDR1 SGHRS and CDR2 YFSETQ. The CDR3 contains 14 residues. V was cut by 3 bases and J by 2 bases, with 12 bases left in between. The CDR3 region is CASSSTGSTYEQYF. DNA for the CDR3: TGCGCCAGCAGCTCTACCGGGTCTACCTACGAGCAGTACTTC.

The rearrangement joins TRBV5-4 to TRBJ1-1; D gene ambiguous. This CDR3 has 13 amino acids. The ends were cut back, 5 bases at V and 1 base at J, with 9 bases in the middle. Germline CDR1 is SGHNT and CDR2 is YYREEE (reference sequence). In DNA, the CDR3 is TGTGCCAGCAGACCGGGTGGGAACACTGAAGCTTTCTTT. Translated: CASRPGGNTEAFF.

This rearrangement joins TRBV7-9 to TRBJ1-6; D unresolved. The V end was cut by 3 bases, the J end by 5 bases, with 11 bases between. Germline CDR1 SEHNR, CDR2 FQNEAQ (reference sequence). The CDR3 has 15 residues. The CDR3 DNA reads as TGTGCCAGCAGCTTTCACACAACCGATAATTCACCCCTCCACTTT. This translates into CASSFHTTDNSPLHF.

The chain recombines TRBV7-3 with TRBJ2-2; D call uncertain. Per the germline V gene, CDR1 is SGHTA and CDR2 is FQGTGA. Trimming took off 6 bases at V and 8 bases at J, with 7 bases between the two ends. This CDR3 is 11 amino acids long. The CDR3 loop reads CASRGSGELFF. The CDR3 nucleotides read TGTGCCAGCAGGGGCTCAGGGGAGCTGTTTTTT.

The chain links TRBV7-9 to TRBJ2-5; TRBD1 aligns across 7 bases. The V gene end was trimmed by 3 bases and the J gene end by 5 bases; junction bases not matched to a gene: 9. Germline-derived CDR1 and CDR2 are SEHNR and FQNEAQ (reference sequence). The CDR3 extends over 15 amino acids. The CDR3 is CASSLTGRTEETQYF. The CDR3 region has the DNA TGTGCCAGCAGCTTGACAGGGCGGACGGAGGAGACCCAGTACTTC.

The table lists this clone with a few counts. The chain couples TRBV18 to TRBJ1-5, with 9 nucleotides matching TRBD1. V was clipped by 2 bases and J by 2 bases; unmatched bases: 1. Germline V gene lookup returns CDR1 KGHSH and CDR2 LQKENI. The CDR3 is 15 residues long. The CDR3 protein is CASSPGTGRNQPQHF. Written as DNA, the CDR3 is TGTGCCAGCTCACCAGGGACAGGGCGCAATCAGCCCCAGCATTTT.

This clone was observed a handful of times. The genes are TRBV18 and TRBJ1-5, with D unclear. The CDR3 loop spans 13 amino acids. V lost 3 bases and J lost 5, with 8 bases in between. Germline V gene sequence: CDR1 KGHSH, CDR2 LQKENI. The CDR3 region has the DNA TGTGCCAGCTCACCGGCCGGGGATCAGCCCCAGCATTTT. This codes for CASSPAGDQPQHF.

This CDR3 is CASSAQGTRGDEAFF. The CDR3 bases are TGTGCCAGCAGCGCACAGGGGACGCGTGGAGATGAAGCTTTCTTT. V gene TRBV5-4 combines with J gene TRBJ1-1, with 7 bases matching TRBD1. Germline V gene sequence: CDR1 SGHNT, CDR2 YYREEE (reference sequence). The CDR3 totals 15 residues. Trimming at V came to 4 bases and at J to 7 bases, leaving 13 bases not matched to a gene. The full variable domain, in which reference TRBV5-4 and TRBJ1-1 provide the parts outside the CDR3, is ETGVTQSPTHLIKTRGQQVTLRCSSQSGHNTVSWYQQALGQGPQFIFQYYREEENGRGNFPPRFSGLQFPNYSSELNVNALELDDSALYLCASSAQGTRGDEAFFGQGTRLTVV.